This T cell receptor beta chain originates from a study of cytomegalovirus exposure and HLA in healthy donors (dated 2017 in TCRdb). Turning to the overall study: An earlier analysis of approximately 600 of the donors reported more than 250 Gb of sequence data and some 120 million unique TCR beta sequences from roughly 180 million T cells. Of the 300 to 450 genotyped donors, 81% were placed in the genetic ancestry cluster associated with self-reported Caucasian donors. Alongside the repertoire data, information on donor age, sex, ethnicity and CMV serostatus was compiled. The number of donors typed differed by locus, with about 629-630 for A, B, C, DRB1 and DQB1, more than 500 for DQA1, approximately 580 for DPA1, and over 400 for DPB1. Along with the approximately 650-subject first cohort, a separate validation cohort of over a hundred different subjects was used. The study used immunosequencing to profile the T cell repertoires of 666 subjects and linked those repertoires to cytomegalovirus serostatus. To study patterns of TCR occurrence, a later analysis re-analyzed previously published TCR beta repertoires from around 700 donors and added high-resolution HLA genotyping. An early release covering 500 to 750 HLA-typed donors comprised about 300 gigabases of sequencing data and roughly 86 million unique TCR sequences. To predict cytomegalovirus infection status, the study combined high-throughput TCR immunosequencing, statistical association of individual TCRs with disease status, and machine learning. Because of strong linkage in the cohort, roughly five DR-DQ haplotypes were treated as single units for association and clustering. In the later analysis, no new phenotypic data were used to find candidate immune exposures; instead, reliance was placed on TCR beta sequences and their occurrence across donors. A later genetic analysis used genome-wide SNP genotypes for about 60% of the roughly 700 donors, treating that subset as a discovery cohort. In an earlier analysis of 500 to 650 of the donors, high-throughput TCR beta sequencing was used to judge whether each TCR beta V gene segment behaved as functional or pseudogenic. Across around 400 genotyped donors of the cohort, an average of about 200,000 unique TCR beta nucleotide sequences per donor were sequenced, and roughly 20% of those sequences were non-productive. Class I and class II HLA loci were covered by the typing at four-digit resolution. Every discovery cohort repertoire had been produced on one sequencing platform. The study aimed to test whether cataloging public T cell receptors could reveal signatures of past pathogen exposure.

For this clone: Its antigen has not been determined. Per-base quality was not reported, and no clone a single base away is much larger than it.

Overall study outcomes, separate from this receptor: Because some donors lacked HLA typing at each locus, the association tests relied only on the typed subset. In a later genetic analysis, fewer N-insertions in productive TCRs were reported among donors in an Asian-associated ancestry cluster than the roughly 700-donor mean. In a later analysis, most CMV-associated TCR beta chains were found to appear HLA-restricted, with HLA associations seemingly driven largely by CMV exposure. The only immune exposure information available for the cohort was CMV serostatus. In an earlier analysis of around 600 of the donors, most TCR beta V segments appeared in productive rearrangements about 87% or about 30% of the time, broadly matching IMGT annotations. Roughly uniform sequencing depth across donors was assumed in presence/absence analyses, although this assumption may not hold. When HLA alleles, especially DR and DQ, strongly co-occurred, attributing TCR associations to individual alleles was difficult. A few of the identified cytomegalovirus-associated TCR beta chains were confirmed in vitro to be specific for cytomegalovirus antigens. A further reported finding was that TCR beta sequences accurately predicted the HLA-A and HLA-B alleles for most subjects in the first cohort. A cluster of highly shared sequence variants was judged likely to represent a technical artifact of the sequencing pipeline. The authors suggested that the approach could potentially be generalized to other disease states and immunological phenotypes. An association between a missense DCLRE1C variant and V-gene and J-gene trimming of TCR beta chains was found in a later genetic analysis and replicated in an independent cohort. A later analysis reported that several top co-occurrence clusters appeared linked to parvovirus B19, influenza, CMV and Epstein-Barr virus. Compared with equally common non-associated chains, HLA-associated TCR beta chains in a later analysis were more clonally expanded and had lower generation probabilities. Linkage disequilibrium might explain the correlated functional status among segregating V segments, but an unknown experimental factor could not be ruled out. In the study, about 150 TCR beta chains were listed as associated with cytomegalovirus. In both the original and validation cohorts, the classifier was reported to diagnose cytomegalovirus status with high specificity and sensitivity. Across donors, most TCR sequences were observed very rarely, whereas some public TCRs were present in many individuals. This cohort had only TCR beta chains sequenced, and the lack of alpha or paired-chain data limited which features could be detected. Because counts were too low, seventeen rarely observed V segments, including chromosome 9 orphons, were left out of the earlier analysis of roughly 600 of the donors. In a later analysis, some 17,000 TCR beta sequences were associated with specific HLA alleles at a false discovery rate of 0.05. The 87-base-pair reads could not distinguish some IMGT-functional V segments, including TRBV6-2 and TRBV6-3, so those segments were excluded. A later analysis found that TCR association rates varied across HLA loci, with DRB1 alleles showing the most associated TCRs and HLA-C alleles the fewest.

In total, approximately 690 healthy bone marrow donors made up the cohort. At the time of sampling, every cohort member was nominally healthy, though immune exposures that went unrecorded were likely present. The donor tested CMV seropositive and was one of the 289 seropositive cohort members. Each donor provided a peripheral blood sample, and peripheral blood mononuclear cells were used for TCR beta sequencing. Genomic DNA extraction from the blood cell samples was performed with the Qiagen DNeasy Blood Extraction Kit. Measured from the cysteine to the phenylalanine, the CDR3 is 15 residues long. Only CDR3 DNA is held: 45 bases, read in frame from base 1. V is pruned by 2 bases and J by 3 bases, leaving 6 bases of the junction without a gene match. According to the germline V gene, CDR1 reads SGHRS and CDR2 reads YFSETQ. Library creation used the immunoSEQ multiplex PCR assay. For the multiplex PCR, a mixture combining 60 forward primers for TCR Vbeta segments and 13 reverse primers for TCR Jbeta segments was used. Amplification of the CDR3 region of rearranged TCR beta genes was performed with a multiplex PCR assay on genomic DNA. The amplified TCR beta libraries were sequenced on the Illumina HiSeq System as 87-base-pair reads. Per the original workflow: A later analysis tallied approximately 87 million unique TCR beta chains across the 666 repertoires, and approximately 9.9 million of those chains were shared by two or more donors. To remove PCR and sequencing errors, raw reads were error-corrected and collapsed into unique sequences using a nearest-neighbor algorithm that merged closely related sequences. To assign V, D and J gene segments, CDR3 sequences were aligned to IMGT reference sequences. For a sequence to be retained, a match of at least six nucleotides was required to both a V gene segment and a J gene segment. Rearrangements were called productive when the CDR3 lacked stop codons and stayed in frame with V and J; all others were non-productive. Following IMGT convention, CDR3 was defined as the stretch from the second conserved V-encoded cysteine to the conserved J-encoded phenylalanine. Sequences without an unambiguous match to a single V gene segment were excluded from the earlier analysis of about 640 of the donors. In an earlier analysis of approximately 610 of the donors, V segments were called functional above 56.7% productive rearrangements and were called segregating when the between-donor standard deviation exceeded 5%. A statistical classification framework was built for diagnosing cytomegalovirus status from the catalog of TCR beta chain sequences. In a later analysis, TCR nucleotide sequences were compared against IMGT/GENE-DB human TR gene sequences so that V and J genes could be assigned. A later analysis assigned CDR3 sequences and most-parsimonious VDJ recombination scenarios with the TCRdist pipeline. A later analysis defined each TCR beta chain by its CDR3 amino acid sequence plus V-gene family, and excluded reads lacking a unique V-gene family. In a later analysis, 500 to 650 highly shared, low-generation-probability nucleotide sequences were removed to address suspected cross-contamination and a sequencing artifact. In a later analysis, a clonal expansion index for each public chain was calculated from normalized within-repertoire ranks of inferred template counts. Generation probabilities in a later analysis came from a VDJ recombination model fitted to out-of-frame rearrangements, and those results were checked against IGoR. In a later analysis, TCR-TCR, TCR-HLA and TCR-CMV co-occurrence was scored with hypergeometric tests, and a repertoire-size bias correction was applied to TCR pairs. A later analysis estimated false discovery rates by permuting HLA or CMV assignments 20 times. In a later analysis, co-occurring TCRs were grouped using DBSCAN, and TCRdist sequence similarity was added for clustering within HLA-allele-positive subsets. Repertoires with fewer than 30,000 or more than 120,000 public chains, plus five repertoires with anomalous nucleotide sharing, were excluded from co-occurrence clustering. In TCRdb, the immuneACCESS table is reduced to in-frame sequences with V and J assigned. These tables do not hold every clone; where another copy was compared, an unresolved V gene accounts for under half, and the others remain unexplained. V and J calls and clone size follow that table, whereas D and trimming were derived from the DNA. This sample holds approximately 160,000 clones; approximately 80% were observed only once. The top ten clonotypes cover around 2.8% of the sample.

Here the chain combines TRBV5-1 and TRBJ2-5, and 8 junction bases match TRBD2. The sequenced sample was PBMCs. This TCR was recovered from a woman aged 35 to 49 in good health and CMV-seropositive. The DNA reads TGCGCCAGCAGCTTTTTGGCGGGGGGAAAAGAGACCCAGTACTTC. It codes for CASSFLAGGKETQYF.